This paragraph reports one T cell receptor beta chain. Its antigen is not known. The CDR3 consists of 14 residues. Trimming took off 5 bases at V and 6 bases at J, with 14 bases between the two ends. CDR1 and CDR2 from the germline V gene are SNHLY and FYNNEI. These data belong to a study of shared clonotypes between healthy human individuals. Method: immunoSEQ multiplex PCR; TCRdb's copy keeps in-frame clones and lacks some. The sample records about 1.1 million clones, around three quarters being singletons. Broader study findings: Clonotype sharing among donors was thought likely to change with sequencing depth. Only a few donors were included, so the genetic and exposure-history diversity represented was limited.

Input material: memory CD4+ T cells from PBMCs. Subset noted: CD45RA-negative fraction. The sequence was obtained from a man aged 18 to 30 in good health. Some clones in this sample may be carry-over from other donors' samples. This chain links TRBV2 with TRBJ2-1, with D perhaps matching TRBD2 (6 bases). This CDR3 is CASSPRDFLNEQFF. Written as DNA, the CDR3 is TGTGCCAGCAGTCCCCGGGACTTCCTCAATGAGCAGTTCTTC. Full variable domain (remainder filled in from reference TRBV2 and TRBJ2-1): EPEVTQTPSHQVTQMGQEVILRCVPISNHLYFYWYRQILGQKVEFLVSFYNNEISEKSEIFDDQFSVERPDGSNFTLKIRSTKLEDSAMYFCASSPRDFLNEQFFGPGTRLTVL.